These T cell receptor beta chains were read from a single sample in a study of shared clonotypes between healthy human individuals. Produced via immunoSEQ multiplex PCR; TCRdb's table is partial and in-frame only. The repertoire holds millions of clones, with more than 80% as singletons. Input material: naive CD4+ T cells sorted from blood. The receptors shown here come from a young man in good health. Each CDR3 is given with its conserved first and last residue. A D gene is named only where the DNA matches it firmly. Clone size is stated in some rows and not others, as once, few, many or a class when expanded.

len: 15; abundance: NA; j_gene: TRBJ2-7; d_gene: NA; v_gene: TRBV10-2; CDR3aa: CASSESAGWVYEQYF; CDR3nt: TGCGCCAGCAGTGAGTCGGCCGGGTGGGTCTACGAGCAGTACTTC
len: 17; abundance: NA; j_gene: TRBJ1-6; d_gene: TRBD1; v_gene: TRBV7-9; CDR3aa: CASSFGQVKGSYSPLHF; CDR3nt: TGTGCCAGCAGCTTTGGACAGGTCAAGGGGTCGTACTCACCCCTCCACTTT
len: 13; abundance: NA; j_gene: TRBJ2-1; d_gene: NA; v_gene: TRBV29-1; CDR3aa: CSGYKSSYNEQFF; CDR3nt: TGCAGCGGATATAAAAGCTCCTACAATGAGCAGTTCTTC
len: 14; abundance: once; j_gene: TRBJ1-5; d_gene: TRBD1; v_gene: TRBV18; CDR3aa: CASSRGQINQPQHF; CDR3nt: TGTGCCAGCTCACGGGGACAGATCAATCAGCCCCAGCATTTT
len: 16; abundance: NA; j_gene: TRBJ1-3; d_gene: TRBD1; v_gene: TRBV7-2; CDR3aa: CASSGLTGGVRNTIYF; CDR3nt: TGTGCCAGCAGCGGACTGACAGGGGGCGTGAGGAACACCATATATTTT
len: 15; abundance: few; j_gene: TRBJ1-6; d_gene: NA; v_gene: TRBV5-5; CDR3aa: CASSRSIGPDLPLHF; CDR3nt: TGTGCCAGCAGCCGATCGATCGGACCGGATTTACCCCTCCACTTT
len: 15; abundance: once; j_gene: TRBJ2-7; d_gene: NA; v_gene: TRBV25-1; CDR3aa: CASSERSVSGGKQYF; CDR3nt: TGTGCCAGCAGTGAAAGAAGCGTCTCGGGTGGGAAGCAGTACTTC
len: 16; abundance: NA; j_gene: TRBJ1-1; d_gene: NA; v_gene: TRBV19; CDR3aa: CASSKSQGLGNTEAFF; CDR3nt: TGTGCCAGTAGTAAATCACAGGGTCTGGGGAACACTGAAGCTTTCTTT
len: 16; abundance: NA; j_gene: TRBJ2-4; d_gene: NA; v_gene: TRBV10-2; CDR3aa: CASSERDGLAKNIQYF; CDR3nt: TGCGCCAGCAGTGAGCGGGACGGTCTAGCCAAAAACATTCAGTACTTC
len: 14; abundance: NA; j_gene: TRBJ2-7; d_gene: NA; v_gene: TRBV6-6; CDR3aa: CASTRGGSSYEQYF; CDR3nt: TGTGCCAGCACCCGTGGGGGGAGCTCCTACGAGCAGTACTTC
len: 14; abundance: NA; j_gene: TRBJ1-1; d_gene: NA; v_gene: TRBV18; CDR3aa: CASTKKTLNTEAFF; CDR3nt: TGTGCCAGCACCAAAAAGACCTTGAACACTGAAGCTTTCTTT
len: 16; abundance: once; j_gene: TRBJ1-1; d_gene: TRBD1; v_gene: TRBV6-5; CDR3aa: CASSYIGQGPNTEAFF; CDR3nt: TGTGCCAGCAGTTATATCGGACAGGGGCCGAACACTGAAGCTTTCTTT
len: 14; abundance: NA; j_gene: TRBJ1-5; d_gene: NA; v_gene: TRBV28; CDR3aa: CASSPRESPAPQHF; CDR3nt: TGTGCCAGCAGCCCCCGGGAAAGTCCCGCGCCCCAGCATTTT
len: 13; abundance: NA; j_gene: TRBJ1-1; d_gene: TRBD1; v_gene: TRBV6-4; CDR3aa: CASSEGTGAEAFF; CDR3nt: TGTGCCAGCAGTGAAGGGACAGGGGCTGAAGCTTTCTTT
len: 13; abundance: NA; j_gene: TRBJ1-6; d_gene: NA; v_gene: TRBV5-1; CDR3aa: CASRDRENSPLHF; CDR3nt: TGCGCCAGCAGGGACAGAGAAAATTCACCCCTCCACTTT